This is a list of T cell receptor beta chains from one sample in a study of T cells after yellow fever vaccination. Using its own MiXCR run on the 5' RACE reads, TCRdb lists one record per CDR3 protein. Here the sample spans more than 45,000 distinct CDR3 sequences, approximately 6% being singletons. Sequenced material: PBMCs, either bulk or a sorted T-cell subset (CD4+, CD8+, memory, or dextramer-sorted; not recorded which), taken on the day of the yellow fever booster vaccination. The receptors were gathered from a man between 18 and 35 years old who received the YFV17D yellow fever vaccine. CDR3s include the opening cysteine and the closing phenylalanine or tryptophan. The D gene is left open where the match is weak. Clone size is shown for a subset of rows, as once, few, many or a class of expanded clone.

many,TRBD1,TRBV4-3,TRBJ1-5,CASSQEGGKGQTFNQPQHF,TGCGCCAGCAGCCAAGAGGGGGGGAAGGGACAGACCTTTAATCAGCCCCAGCATTTT
many,.,TRBV10-3,TRBJ2-3,CAISDASRDSTDTQYF,TGTGCCATCAGTGACGCTAGCAGGGATAGCACAGATACGCAGTATTTT
many,.,TRBV6-6,TRBJ2-1,CAIQQTQGEQFF,TGTGCCATTCAGCAAACCCAGGGTGAGCAGTTCTTC
many,.,TRBV4-1,TRBJ2-3,CASSQVDATLDTQYF,TGCGCCAGCAGCCAAGTGGACGCTACTCTAGATACGCAGTATTTT
many,.,TRBV28,TRBJ1-1,CASSLRALDTEAFF,TGTGCCAGCAGTTTGAGGGCTCTCGACACTGAAGCTTTCTTT
few,TRBD2,TRBV6-5,TRBJ2-1,CASSSRIGGGRNEQFF,TGTGCCAGCAGTTCCAGAATCGGGGGGGGCCGGAATGAGCAGTTCTTC
.,.,TRBV7-1,TRBJ2-6,CASTSPALLTF,TGTGCCAGCACCTCCCCGGCGCTCCTGACTTTC
many,TRBD1,TRBV6-5,TRBJ2-7,CASSNRGGIDEQYF,TGTGCCAGCAGTAACAGGGGTGGTATCGACGAGCAGTACTTC
many,.,TRBV6-5,TRBJ1-1,CASSYGLGAFF,TGTGCCAGCAGTTACGGGCTTGGAGCTTTCTTT
.,.,TRBV4-1,TRBJ1-2,CASSLPGRTHYGYTF,TGCGCCAGCAGCCTGCCGGGACGGACCCACTATGGCTACACCTTC
few,TRBD1,TRBV12-3/TRBV12-4,TRBJ1-5,CASSLAPGQGPQPQHF,TGTGCCAGCAGTTTAGCCCCGGGACAGGGCCCTCAGCCCCAGCATTTT
few,.,TRBV5-8,TRBJ2-3,CASPGTGTDTQYF,TGTGCCAGCCCCGGAACCGGGACAGATACGCAGTATTTT
many,.,TRBV29-1,TRBJ1-1,CSVEETVNTEAFF,TGCAGCGTTGAGGAAACGGTGAACACTGAAGCTTTCTTT
many,TRBD2,TRBV4-2,TRBJ2-3,CASSQILSGGLDTQYF,TGTGCCAGCAGCCAAATCTTAAGCGGGGGATTGGATACGCAGTATTTT
.,TRBD1,TRBV7-8,TRBJ2-7,CASRLGQGAWEQYF,TGTGCCAGCAGATTGGGACAGGGGGCGTGGGAGCAGTACTTC
many,.,TRBV4-1,TRBJ2-5,CASSPRLETYQETQYF,TGCGCCAGCAGCCCCAGACTAGAAACCTACCAAGAGACCCAGTACTTC
many,.,TRBV5-1,TRBJ2-5,CASSPSVETQYF,TGCGCCAGCAGCCCCTCGGTGGAGACCCAGTACTTC
many,.,TRBV7-9,TRBJ2-1,CASSFSGYEQFF,TGTGCCAGCAGCTTCTCGGGTTATGAGCAGTTCTTC
many,TRBD2,TRBV27,TRBJ2-1,CASAGLAHYNEQFF,TGTGCCAGCGCCGGACTAGCTCATTACAATGAGCAGTTCTTC
many,.,TRBV7-9,TRBJ1-2,CASSPYLSYGYTF,TGTGCCAGCAGCCCTTACCTTAGCTATGGCTACACCTTC
many,TRBD2,TRBV7-3,TRBJ2-5,CATRTSGFQETQYF,TGTGCCACCCGGACTAGCGGGTTCCAAGAGACCCAGTACTTC
many,.,TRBV7-6,TRBJ2-2,CASSPFGSANTGELFF,TGTGCCAGCAGCCCATTTGGGAGCGCGAACACCGGGGAGCTGTTTTTT
.,TRBD1,TRBV20-1,TRBJ2-3,CSAVPGQGADTQYF,TGCAGTGCTGTTCCGGGACAGGGGGCTGATACGCAGTATTTT
many,.,TRBV11-2,TRBJ2-5,CASSADPWTDQETQYF,TGTGCCAGCAGCGCCGACCCATGGACAGACCAAGAGACCCAGTACTTC
few,TRBD2,TRBV11-3,TRBJ2-1,CASSPGGHNEQFF,TGTGCCAGCAGCCCGGGGGGGCACAATGAGCAGTTCTTC
.,.,TRBV7-9,TRBJ1-6,CASSQNKVGPPKESPLHF,TGTGCCAGCAGCCAGAATAAGGTCGGGCCCCCGAAGGAATCACCCCTCCACTTT
many,.,TRBV7-6,TRBJ1-1,CASSLGAGTEAFF,TGTGCCAGCAGCTTGGGAGCGGGCACTGAAGCTTTCTTT
few,.,TRBV6-5,TRBJ2-2,CASSYGGGELFF,TGTGCCAGCAGTTACGGGGGCGGGGAGCTGTTTTTT
.,TRBD1,TRBV11-1,TRBJ2-2,CASSQTGTVNTGELFF,TGTGCCAGCAGCCAGACCGGGACAGTGAACACCGGGGAGCTGTTTTTT
many,TRBD1,TRBV3-1,TRBJ2-3,CASSHYPPWDRGPDTQYF,TGTGCCAGCAGCCACTACCCTCCCTGGGACAGGGGGCCAGATACGCAGTATTTT
many,.,TRBV21-1,TRBJ1-3,CASSRCRGNGNTIYF,TGTGCCAGCAGCAGGTGTCGCGGCAATGGAAACACCATATATTTT
.,.,TRBV7-9,TRBJ1-1,CASSRGQHTEAFF,TGTGCCAGCAGCCGTGGACAGCACACTGAAGCTTTCTTT
many,TRBD1,TRBV11-2,TRBJ2-1,CASTGEGDRGKDEQFF,TGTGCCAGCACCGGGGAGGGGGACAGGGGTAAGGATGAGCAGTTCTTC
.,.,TRBV5-1,TRBJ2-7,CASMAPGGGPTYEQYF,TGCGCCAGCATGGCCCCCGGGGGAGGTCCTACCTACGAGCAGTACTTC
.,TRBD1,TRBV7-2,TRBJ2-7,CASTLRTGSYEQYF,TGTGCCAGCACCCTAAGGACAGGTTCCTACGAGCAGTACTTC
many,.,TRBV5-1,TRBJ1-4,CASSLSGTSTNEKLFF,TGCGCCAGCAGCTTGTCCGGAACCTCAACTAATGAAAAACTGTTTTTT
few,.,TRBV6-2/TRBV6-3,TRBJ2-7,CASSYPWTDLVSYEQYF,TGTGCCAGCAGTTATCCCTGGACAGACCTTGTTTCCTACGAGCAGTACTTC
.,.,TRBV7-9,TRBJ1-1,CASSPSQGPNTEAFF,TGTGCCAGCAGCCCTTCACAGGGTCCGAACACTGAAGCTTTCTTT
many,.,TRBV12-3/TRBV12-4,TRBJ2-1,CASSFRGNEQFF,TGTGCCAGCAGTTTTAGAGGCAATGAGCAGTTCTTC
many,TRBD2,TRBV6-6,TRBJ2-1,CASSYSTGLPNNEQFF,TGTGCCAGCAGTTACTCGACGGGACTACCTAACAATGAGCAGTTCTTC
.,.,TRBV2,TRBJ1-4,CASSAGEGEKLFF,TGTGCCAGCAGTGCAGGGGAGGGGGAAAAACTGTTTTTT
few,TRBD2,TRBV27,TRBJ2-7,CASSTTAGLTYEQYF,TGTGCCAGCAGTACCACAGCGGGATTAACCTACGAGCAGTACTTC
many,.,TRBV5-6,TRBJ1-4,CASSLAESGAANEKLFF,TGTGCCAGCAGCTTGGCAGAATCGGGGGCGGCTAATGAAAAACTGTTTTTT
few,TRBD1,TRBV15,TRBJ2-2,CATSRDRDRGRIGELFF,TGTGCCACCAGCAGGGACCGGGACAGGGGGAGGATCGGGGAGCTGTTTTTT
many,TRBD2,TRBV4-2,TRBJ2-7,CASIPGLAGGLAYEQYF,TGTGCCAGCATTCCGGGACTAGCGGGGGGCCTGGCCTACGAGCAGTACTTC
many,.,TRBV29-1,TRBJ2-5,CSVPVTGLMLTQYF,TGCAGCGTTCCTGTGACAGGTCTTATGTTGACCCAGTACTTC
.,TRBD1,TRBV12-5,TRBJ2-3,CASGRGGYTDTQYF,TGTGCTAGTGGTAGAGGGGGCTACACAGATACGCAGTATTTT
few,TRBD2,TRBV20-1,TRBJ2-1,CSARVAGGPTGFRGEQFF,TGCAGTGCTAGAGTAGCGGGGGGCCCGACCGGGTTCCGTGGGGAGCAGTTCTTC
many,.,TRBV11-1,TRBJ2-3,CASSFSGDTQYF,TGTGCCAGCAGCTTTAGTGGTGATACGCAGTATTTT
.,.,TRBV30,TRBJ1-2,CAWSVLGVNYGYTF,TGTGCCTGGAGTGTACTAGGCGTTAACTATGGCTACACCTTC
few,.,TRBV4-1,TRBJ1-1,CASSHPDVGDTEAFF,TGCGCCAGCAGCCACCCAGACGTGGGGGACACTGAAGCTTTCTTT
few,.,TRBV6-2/TRBV6-3,TRBJ1-1,CASTLTENTEAFF,TGTGCCAGCACTCTGACTGAGAACACTGAAGCTTTCTTT
many,TRBD1,TRBV20-1,TRBJ1-5,CSATGQVGQPQHF,TGCAGTGCTACCGGACAGGTTGGTCAGCCCCAGCATTTT